Listed below are T cell receptor beta chains from one sample, sequenced in a study of T cells after yellow fever vaccination. Using its own MiXCR run on the 5' RACE reads, TCRdb lists one record per CDR3 protein. Found here are around 310,000 distinct CDR3 sequences, around 4% of them singletons; the top ten hold 23%. This material consisted of PBMCs, taken on the day of the yellow fever booster vaccination. The receptors were gathered from a man aged 18 to 30 who received the YFV17D yellow fever vaccine. The CDR3 runs from the conserved cysteine through the conserved F or W. A D gene is named only where the DNA matches it firmly. Clone sizes are given selectively: once, few, many, or a class where the clone is expanded.

D gene	V gene	clone size	J gene	CDR3 DNA	CDR3 protein
TRBD1	TRBV5-4	.	TRBJ1-1	TGTGCCAGCTGTCTTGGGGGACAGGTGAACACTGAAGCTTTCTTT	CASCLGGQVNTEAFF
.	TRBV18	many	TRBJ2-5	TGTGCCAGCTCACCACGATCACAGGGTGCGGAGACCCAGTACTTC	CASSPRSQGAETQYF
TRBD2	TRBV7-2	many	TRBJ2-1	TGTGCCAGCAGCTTAGCCGTTGTAGCGGGGGCCGGGGGGCAGTTCTTC	CASSLAVVAGAGGQFF
TRBD1	TRBV20-1	.	TRBJ2-7	TGCAGTGCCATGACAGGGGGAGGCTACGAGCAGTACTTC	CSAMTGGGYEQYF
.	TRBV5-5	many	TRBJ2-3	TGTGCCAGCAGCTCCCGACAGGGGCAACCTAGCGGGGTCACAGATACGCAGTATTTT	CASSSRQGQPSGVTDTQYF
.	TRBV4-1	many	TRBJ2-7	TGCGCCAGCAGCCAACGAGACAGCTACGAGCAGTACTTC	CASSQRDSYEQYF
.	TRBV29-1	.	TRBJ2-2	TGCAGCGGGATGACAGCGAACACCGGGGAGCTGTTTTTT	CSGMTANTGELFF
TRBD1	TRBV6-5	many	TRBJ2-4	TGTGCCAGCAGCCCCAGGACAGGGGAAGACATTCAGTACTTC	CASSPRTGEDIQYF
TRBD2	TRBV27	few	TRBJ2-5	TGTGCCAGCAGTTCACGGCTAGCGGGGGGAGAGTACCAAGAGACCCAGTACTTC	CASSSRLAGGEYQETQYF
.	TRBV7-2	many	TRBJ1-6	TGTGCCAGCAGCTCGGTTACTGCTAATTCACCCCTCCACTTT	CASSSVTANSPLHF